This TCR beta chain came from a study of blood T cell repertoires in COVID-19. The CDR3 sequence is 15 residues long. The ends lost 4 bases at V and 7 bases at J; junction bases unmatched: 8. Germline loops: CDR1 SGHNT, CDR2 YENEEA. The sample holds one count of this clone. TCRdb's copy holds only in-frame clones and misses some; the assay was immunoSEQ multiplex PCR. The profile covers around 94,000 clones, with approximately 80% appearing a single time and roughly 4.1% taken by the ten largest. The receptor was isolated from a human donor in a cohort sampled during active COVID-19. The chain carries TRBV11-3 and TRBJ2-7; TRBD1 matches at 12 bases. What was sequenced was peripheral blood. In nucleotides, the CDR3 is TGTGCCAGCAGCTCCTGGGGACAGGGGGCGGGGGAGCAGTACTTC. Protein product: CASSSWGQGAGEQYF. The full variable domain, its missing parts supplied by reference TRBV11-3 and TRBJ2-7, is EAGVVQSPRYKIIEKKQPVAFWCNPISGHNTLYWYLQNLGQGPELLIRYENEEAVDDSQLPKDRFSAERLKGVDSTLKIQPAELGDSAVYLCASSSWGQGAGEQYFGPGTRLTVT.